Below, 10 T cell receptor beta chains from the same sample are listed, as sequenced in a study of T-cell memory formation after mild COVID-19. TCRdb called the 5' RACE reads again in MiXCR, with one record for every CDR3 protein. The table lists some 440,000 distinct CDR3 sequences, about 23% of them singletons. The specimen sequenced was PBMCs or a T cell subset sorted from them (not recorded which). These receptors were taken from an adult woman who had mild COVID-19 (a few samples of this study predate the infection). Cell type and time point are not known.

The chain is built from TRBV5-1 and TRBJ2-3, with 11 bases identical to TRBD2. Germline V gene sequence: CDR1 SGHRS, CDR2 YFSETQ. With 3 bases clipped from V and 3 bases from J, the junction kept 9 bases outside the gene matches. This CDR3 region has 17 residues. The CDR3 DNA is TGCGCCAGCAGCTCGACCGGACTAGCGGGTTTGACAGATACGCAGTATTTT. Its translation is CASSSTGLAGLTDTQYF.

A few counts support this clonotype. The chain joins TRBV7-6 to TRBJ2-7; 9 bases are shared with TRBD1. The ends lost 5 bases at V and 3 bases at J; junction bases unmatched: 14. Germline-derived CDR1 and CDR2 are SGHVS and FNYEAQ. The CDR3 contains 17 residues. CDR3 DNA sequence: TGTGCCAGCAGCCTAAACCTCCGGGACAGGGACCTCTACGAGCAGTACTTC. Residues: CASSLNLRDRDLYEQYF.

This clonotype showed up just once. This chain joins TRBV7-9 and TRBJ2-3; tentatively, D is TRBD1 or TRBD2 (6 bases each). The CDR3 has 15 amino acids. Germline values: CDR1 SEHNR, CDR2 FQNEAQ (reference sequence). Trimming took off 5 bases at V and 2 bases at J, with 14 bases between the two ends. CDR3 in amino acids: CASSPGEAHTDTQYF. DNA of the CDR3: TGTGCCAGCAGCCCAGGGGAGGCACACACAGATACGCAGTATTTT.

This chain links TRBV7-9 with TRBJ1-1; tentative D call: TRBD1 (5 bases). Per the germline V gene, CDR1 is SEHNR and CDR2 is FQNEAQ (reference sequence). The CDR3 contains 15 residues. The germline V and J ends were trimmed by 1 base and 0 bases, with 9 bases remaining between them. The CDR3 reads CASSLVGGVNTEAFF. CDR3 DNA sequence: TGTGCCAGCAGCTTAGTGGGGGGGGTGAACACTGAAGCTTTCTTT.

The chain couples TRBV27 to TRBJ2-7; a possible D gene is TRBD1 (5 bases). The CDR3 contains 14 residues. Between the trimmed V and J ends, which lost 8 bases and 5 bases, there was a span of 19 bases. Germline V gene lookup returns CDR1 MNHEY and CDR2 SMNVEV (reference sequence). The chain's CDR3 is CASRNDAVGDEQYF. In DNA form, the CDR3 reads TGTGCCAGCCGCAACGACGCGGTAGGGGACGAGCAGTACTTC.

The chain links TRBV25-1 to TRBJ2-7, with D perhaps being TRBD1 or TRBD2 (5 bases each). V was cut by 7 bases and J by 4 bases, with 14 bases left in between. This CDR3 is built from 13 residues. Germline loops: CDR1 MGHDK, CDR2 SYGVNS. Here the CDR3 reads CASTDRGGYEQYF. DNA of the CDR3: TGTGCCAGCACCGACCGGGGCGGGTACGAGCAGTACTTC.

This clonotype showed up just a few times. CDR3 loop: CASQGFSNTGELFF. The CDR3 DNA reads as TGTGCCTCGCAGGGTTTTTCCAACACCGGGGAGCTGTTTTTT. V is TRBV24-1 and J is TRBJ2-2; perhaps TRBD1 as D (5 bases). CDR3 length: 14 residues. The V end lost 12 bases, the J end lost 2 bases, and 15 bases lay between the germline ends. Germline values: CDR1 KGHDR, CDR2 SFDVKD.

This clonotype was observed many times. A read error may produce the germline difference seen at one junction end. The rearrangement joins TRBV7-6 to TRBJ2-1, with 9 bases fitting TRBD2. This CDR3 comprises 15 residues. Germline CDR1 is SGHVS and CDR2 is FNYEAQ. As DNA, the CDR3 is TGTGCCAGCAGCATAGCGGGAGAGCGATACAATGAGCAGTTCTTC. Translation gives CASSIAGERYNEQFF.

The chain has TRBV6-2 or TRBV6-3 and TRBJ1-2; 9 bases agree with TRBD1. The length of the CDR3 is 15 residues. Germline CDR1 reads MNHEY; CDR2 reads SVGEGT. V shed 7 bases and J 8 bases; nucleotides not matched to a gene: 14. CDR3: CASTDRDRVFGGYTF. Written as DNA, the CDR3 is TGTGCCAGCACCGACCGGGACAGGGTGTTTGGGGGCTACACCTTC.

The CDR3 region is CATSAGNSYNEQFF. DNA for the CDR3: TGTGCCACCAGTGCGGGAAACTCCTACAATGAGCAGTTCTTC. V gene TRBV24-1 combines with J gene TRBJ2-1; a possible D gene is TRBD2 (5 bases). In germline, CDR1 is KGHDR, CDR2 SFDVKD. Trimming shortened V by 5 bases and J by 0 bases, and 7 bases separated the two germline ends. This CDR3 has 14 residues.